The clone carrying this T cell receptor beta chain was detected once. Its antigen is not identified. This CDR3 region has 17 residues. Germline values: CDR1 MDHEN, CDR2 SYDVKM. V shed 5 bases, J shed 7 bases, and the junction held 16 bases outside the gene matches. This entry belongs to a study of cytomegalovirus exposure and HLA in healthy donors. Study conclusions and caveats: A later analysis linked a missense variant in DCLRE1C to the trimming of TCR beta V and J genes.

With 60 Vbeta and 13 Jbeta primers, the PCR was carried out. Only in-frame clones appear in the TCRdb table, and some are missing; sequencing was by immunoSEQ multiplex PCR. In the table there are about 160,000 clones, around three quarters of which are singletons. The sequence was obtained from a woman in her forties or fifties in good health and CMV-seropositive. Sequencing was done on a sample of PBMCs. V gene TRBV28 combines with J gene TRBJ2-5, with 10 bases fitting TRBD1. The CDR3 DNA sequence: TGTGCCAGCAGTACCTCCGGGACAGGGGCTAGATACGGGACCCAGTACTTC. It translates to CASSTSGTGARYGTQYF.